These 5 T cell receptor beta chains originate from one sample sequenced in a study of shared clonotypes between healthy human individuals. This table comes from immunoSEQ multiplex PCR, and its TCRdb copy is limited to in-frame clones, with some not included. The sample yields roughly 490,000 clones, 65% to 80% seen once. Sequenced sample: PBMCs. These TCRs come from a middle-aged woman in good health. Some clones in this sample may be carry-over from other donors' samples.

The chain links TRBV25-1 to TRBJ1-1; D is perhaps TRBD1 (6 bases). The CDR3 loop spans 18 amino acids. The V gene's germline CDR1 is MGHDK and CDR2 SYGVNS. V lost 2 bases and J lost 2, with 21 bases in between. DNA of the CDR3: TGTGCCAGCAGTGAAAACGTCCTGCGGGGGGCGAATAACACTGAAGCTTTCTTT. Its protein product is CASSENVLRGANNTEAFF.

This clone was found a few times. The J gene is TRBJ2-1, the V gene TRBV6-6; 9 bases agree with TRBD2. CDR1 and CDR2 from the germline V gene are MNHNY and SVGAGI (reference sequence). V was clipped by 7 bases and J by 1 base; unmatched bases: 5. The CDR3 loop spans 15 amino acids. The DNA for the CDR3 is TGTGCCAGCACTTTAGCGGGAGTGTCCTACAATGAGCAGTTCTTC. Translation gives CASTLAGVSYNEQFF.

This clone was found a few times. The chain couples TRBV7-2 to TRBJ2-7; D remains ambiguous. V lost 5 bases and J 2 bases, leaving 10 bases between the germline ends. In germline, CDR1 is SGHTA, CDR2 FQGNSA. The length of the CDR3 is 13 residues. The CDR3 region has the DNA TGTGCCAGCAGCCCACAAAAAGCCTACGAGCAGTACTTC. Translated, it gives CASSPQKAYEQYF. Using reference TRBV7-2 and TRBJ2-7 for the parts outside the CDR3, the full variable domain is GAGVSQSPSNKVTEKGKDVELRCDPISGHTALYWYRQSLGQGLEFLIYFQGNSAPDKSGLPSDRFSAERTGGSVSTLTIQRTQQEDSAVYLCASSPQKAYEQYFGPGTRLTVT.

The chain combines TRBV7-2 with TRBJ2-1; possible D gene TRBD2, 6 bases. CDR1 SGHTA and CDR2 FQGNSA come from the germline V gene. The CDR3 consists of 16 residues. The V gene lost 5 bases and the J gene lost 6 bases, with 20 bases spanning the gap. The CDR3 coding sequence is TGTGCCAGCAGCCGCTCCCTACTAGCCAGCAGCAATGAGCAGTTCTTC. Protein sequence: CASSRSLLASSNEQFF.

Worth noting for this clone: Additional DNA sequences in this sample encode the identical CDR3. CDR3: CASSLAGGSYEQYF. For the CDR3, the DNA is TGTGCCAGCAGCTTAGCGGGAGGCTCCTACGAGCAGTACTTC. The chain links TRBV5-4 to TRBJ2-7, with 9 bases aligning to TRBD2. CDR3 size: 14 residues. The germline V gene encodes CDR1 SGHNT and CDR2 YYREEE (reference sequence). V lost 2 bases and J lost 0; bases outside the gene matches: 0.